This T cell receptor beta chain was recovered during a study of CD8 T cells in Susac syndrome (dated by TCRdb to about 2019). The study in broad terms: Among the sequenced Susac syndrome patients, more than 5 had clinically active disease and roughly eight were in clinical remission. At blood withdrawal, Susac syndrome patients were therapy-naive, treated with corticosteroids (with IVIg additionally given to some), or treated with IVIg alone. Repertoire sequencing was used to test whether CD8+ T cell activation and differentiation in Susac syndrome was antigen driven. Findings and caveats that apply to the study as a whole: The number of individuals in the TCR sequencing and HLA analysis was recognized as being relatively small. The CD4+ T cell repertoire of patients with Susac syndrome showed no detectable clonal expansion.

RNA was extracted with the RNeasy kit and 0.5 to 1 ug was reverse transcribed using random hexamers. The immunoSEQ multiplex PCR assay, which covers 54 Vbeta and 13 Jbeta segments, was used to amplify TCR beta CDR3 regions. PCR amplification bias was corrected by using a synthetic template baseline for primer optimization and computational correction. Turning to the authors' computational methods: Reads were assigned to V, D and J genes according to IMGT and analyzed in immunoSEQ Analyzer, with only productive sequences retained. To calculate clonality, Shannon entropy was normalized by log2 of the number of productive unique sequences and then subtracted from one. For each patient and control, public and private clones were evaluated within the 100 most prevalent clones. Clones were defined as Susac-specific when absent from the healthy and MS cohorts, from approximately 970 published viral clones and from other ImmuneACCESS disease sequences. TCRdb cleaned the public reads at Q25 with fastp, built clones with MiXCR and kept in-frame beta chains. Each CDR3 protein gets just one entry, which takes the most common genes and DNA from the rows behind it. It is TCRdb's table, rather than the study itself, that gives the V and J calls and clone size. The sample includes 240,000 or so distinct CDR3 sequences, with about 95% observed a single time. The leading ten clones occupy about 0.1% of the sample.

Peripheral blood CD8+ and CD4+ T cells from healthy donors, Susac syndrome patients and multiple sclerosis patients were profiled using high-throughput TCR beta sequencing. The Susac syndrome patients fulfilled recently defined diagnostic criteria for definite or probable disease. Bulk CD8+ and CD4+ T cells were purified by magnetic negative isolation, while CD8+ TEMRA cells were enriched using FACS. Blood was collected in EDTA tubes and processed within 24 hours, with PBMCs isolated through density gradient centrifugation. PBMCs intended for TCR sequencing were cryopreserved in liquid nitrogen and were subsequently thawed in a 37 degrees C water bath. The sorted or isolated CD4+, CD8+ and CD8+ TEMRA cells reached a purity of at least 90%. This clonotype came up once. Its target antigen remains unknown. No base quality information exists; no much larger clone differs at one position. One read offers little support.

V is cut by 0 bases and J by 7 bases, and the space between the germline ends is 16 bases. CDR1 and CDR2 are read off the germline V gene as MGHRA and YSYEKL. CDR3 length: 16 amino acids, cysteine to phenylalanine. Kept here is only the CDR3 DNA, which spans 48 bases and is read in frame from base 1. Sequences were obtained from CD4+ T cells from PBMCs. This sequence originates from a human donor with Susac syndrome. This chain joins TRBV4-1 to TRBJ1-5; a confident D gene designation cannot be given. The CDR3 has the sequence CASSQDQPLVGQPQHF. The nucleotide sequence is TGCGCCAGCAGCCAAGATCAGCCCTTGGTAGGACAGCCCCAGCATTTT.